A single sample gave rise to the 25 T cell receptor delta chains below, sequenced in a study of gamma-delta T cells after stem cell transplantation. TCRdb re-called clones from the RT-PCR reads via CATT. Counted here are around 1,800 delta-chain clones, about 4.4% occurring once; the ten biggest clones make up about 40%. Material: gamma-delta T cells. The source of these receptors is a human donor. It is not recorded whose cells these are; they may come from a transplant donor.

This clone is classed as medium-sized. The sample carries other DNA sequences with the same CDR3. The CDR3: CALGGNGFLLLDKQGIRGRADKLIF. The CDR3 DNA follows: TGTGCTCTTGGGGGGAACGGCTTCCTACTCCTTGACAAGCAGGGGATACGAGGGAGGGCGGATAAACTCATCTTT. The gene calls are TRDV1 and TRDJ1, with a possible D match to TRDD3 (9 bases). Trimming left V 4 bases short and J 5 bases short, with 47 bases between. The CDR3 sequence is 25 residues long. Germline V CDR1 and CDR2: TSWWSYY, QGS.

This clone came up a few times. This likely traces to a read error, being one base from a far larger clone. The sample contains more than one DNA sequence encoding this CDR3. This chain's CDR3 is CACDPAEGDSYTDKLIF. CDR3 DNA sequence: TGTGCCTGTGATCCCGCCGAGGGGGATTCGTACACCGATAAACTCATCTTT. The chain combines TRDV2 with TRDJ1, with 7 bases that match TRDD3. Trimming took 4 bases from V and 0 from J; bases not matched to a gene: 13. Germline V CDR1 and CDR2: GEAIGNYY, EKD. This CDR3 is built from 17 residues.

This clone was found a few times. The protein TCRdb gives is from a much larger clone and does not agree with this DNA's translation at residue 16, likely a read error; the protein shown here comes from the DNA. CDR3 region: CACDSWGNDPWDTRQVFF. The CDR3 nucleotides read TGTGCCTGTGACAGCTGGGGGAACGACCCCTGGGACACCCGACAGGTGTTTTTC. This chain joins TRDV2 and TRDJ3, with TRDD3 matching over 8 bases. The germline CDR1 and CDR2 sequences are GEAIGNYY and EKD. The CDR3 extends over 18 amino acids.

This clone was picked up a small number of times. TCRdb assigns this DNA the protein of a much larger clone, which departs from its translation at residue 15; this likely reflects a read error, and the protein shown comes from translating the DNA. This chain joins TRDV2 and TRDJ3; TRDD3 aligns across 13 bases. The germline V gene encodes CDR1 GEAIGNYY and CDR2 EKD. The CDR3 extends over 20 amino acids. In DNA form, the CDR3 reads TGTGCCTGTGACGCCGACTGGGGGATACGCAACACCTGGGACGCCCGACAGATGTTTTTC. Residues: CACDADWGIRNTWDARQMFF.

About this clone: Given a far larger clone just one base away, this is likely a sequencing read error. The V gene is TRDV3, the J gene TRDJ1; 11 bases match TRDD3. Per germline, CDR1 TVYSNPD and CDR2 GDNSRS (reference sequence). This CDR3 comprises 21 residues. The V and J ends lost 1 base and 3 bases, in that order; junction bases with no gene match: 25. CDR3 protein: CAFTLFRLGDTHALYADKLIF. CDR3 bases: TGTGCCTTTACCCTCTTCCGGCTGGGGGATACCCACGCGTTGTACGCCGATAAACTCATCTTT.

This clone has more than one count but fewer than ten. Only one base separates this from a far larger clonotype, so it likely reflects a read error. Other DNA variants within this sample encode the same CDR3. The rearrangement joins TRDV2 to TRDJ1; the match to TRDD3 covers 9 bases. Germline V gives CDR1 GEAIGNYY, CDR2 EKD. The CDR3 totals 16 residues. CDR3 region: CACDTLLGDPTDKLIF. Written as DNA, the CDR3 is TGTGCCTGCGACACCCTACTGGGGGACCCCACCGATAAACTCATCTTT.

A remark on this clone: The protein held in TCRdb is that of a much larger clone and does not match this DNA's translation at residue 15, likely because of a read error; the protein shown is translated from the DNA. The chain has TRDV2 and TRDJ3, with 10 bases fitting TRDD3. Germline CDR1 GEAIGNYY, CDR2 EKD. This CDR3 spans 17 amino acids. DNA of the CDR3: TGTGCCTGTGACATTGGGGGATACCCCTGGGACACCCGACAGATATTTTTC. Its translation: CACDIGGYPWDTRQIFF.

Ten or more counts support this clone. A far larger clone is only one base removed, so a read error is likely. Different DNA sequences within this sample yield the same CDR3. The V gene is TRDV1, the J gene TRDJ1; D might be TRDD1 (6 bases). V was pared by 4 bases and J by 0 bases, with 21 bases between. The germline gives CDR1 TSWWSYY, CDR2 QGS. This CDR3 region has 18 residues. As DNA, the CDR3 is TGTGCTCTTGGGGGAATAGTATACTTACCCTCGTACACCGATAAACTCATCTTT. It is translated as CALGGIVYLPSYTDKLIF.

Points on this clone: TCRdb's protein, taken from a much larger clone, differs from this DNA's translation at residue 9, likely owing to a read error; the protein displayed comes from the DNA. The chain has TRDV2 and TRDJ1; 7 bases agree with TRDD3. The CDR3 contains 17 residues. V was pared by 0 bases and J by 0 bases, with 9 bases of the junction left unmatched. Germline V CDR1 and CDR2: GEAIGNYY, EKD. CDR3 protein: CACDTVWGDEYTDKLIF. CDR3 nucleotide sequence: TGTGCCTGTGACACCGTCTGGGGGGACGAGTACACCGATAAACTCATCTTT.

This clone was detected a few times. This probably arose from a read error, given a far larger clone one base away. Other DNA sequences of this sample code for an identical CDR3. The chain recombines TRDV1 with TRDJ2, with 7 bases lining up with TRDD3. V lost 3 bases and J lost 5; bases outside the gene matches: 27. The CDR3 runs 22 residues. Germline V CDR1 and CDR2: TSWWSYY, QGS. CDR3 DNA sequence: TGTGCTCTTGGGGACCCCGGCCCCTTTCTACCCTGGGGGCCCAATTTTACAGCACAACTCTTCTTT. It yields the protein CALGDPGPFLPWGPNFTAQLFF.

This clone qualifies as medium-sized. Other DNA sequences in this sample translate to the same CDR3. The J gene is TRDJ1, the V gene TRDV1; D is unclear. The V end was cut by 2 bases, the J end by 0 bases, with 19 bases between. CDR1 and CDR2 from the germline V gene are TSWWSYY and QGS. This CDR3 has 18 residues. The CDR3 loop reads CALGEDVGSPLYTDKLIF. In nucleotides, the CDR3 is TGTGCTCTTGGGGAAGATGTTGGATCCCCCCTGTACACCGATAAACTCATCTTT.

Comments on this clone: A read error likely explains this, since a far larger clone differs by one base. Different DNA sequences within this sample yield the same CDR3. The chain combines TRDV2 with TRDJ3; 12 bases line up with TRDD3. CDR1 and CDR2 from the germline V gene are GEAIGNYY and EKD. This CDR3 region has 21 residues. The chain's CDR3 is CACDTAAGGYGSSWDTRQMFF. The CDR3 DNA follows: TGTGCCTGCGACACCGCCGCTGGGGGATACGGGAGCTCCTGGGACACCCGACAGATGTTTTTC.

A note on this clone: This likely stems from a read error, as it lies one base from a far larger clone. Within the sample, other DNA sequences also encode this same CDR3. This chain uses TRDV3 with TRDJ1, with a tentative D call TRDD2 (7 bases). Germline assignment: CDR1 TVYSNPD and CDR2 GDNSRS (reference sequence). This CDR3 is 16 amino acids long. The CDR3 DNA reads TGTGCCTTTCAACTTCCTATTTGGGGGCAGCCCGATAAGCTCATCTTT. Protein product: CAFQLPIWGQPDKLIF.

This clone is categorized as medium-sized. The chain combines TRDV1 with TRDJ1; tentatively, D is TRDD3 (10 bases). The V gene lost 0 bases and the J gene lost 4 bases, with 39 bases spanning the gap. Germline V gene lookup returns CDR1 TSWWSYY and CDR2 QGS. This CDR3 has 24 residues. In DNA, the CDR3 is TGTGCTCTTGGGGAACTATTATCCTTCCTACCCCTTGGGGTGGGGGATACCCGATTCGATAAACTCATCTTT. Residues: CALGELLSFLPLGVGDTRFDKLIF.

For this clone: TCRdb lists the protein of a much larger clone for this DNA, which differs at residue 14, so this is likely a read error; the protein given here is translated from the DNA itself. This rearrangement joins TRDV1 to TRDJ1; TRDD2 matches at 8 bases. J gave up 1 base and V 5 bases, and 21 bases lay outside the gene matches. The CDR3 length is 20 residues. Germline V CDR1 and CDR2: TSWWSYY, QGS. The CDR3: CALGPTSYGGGQGATDKLIF. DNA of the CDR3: TGTGCTCTTGGGCCAACTTCCTACGGCGGGGGACAGGGGGCCACCGATAAACTCATCTTT.

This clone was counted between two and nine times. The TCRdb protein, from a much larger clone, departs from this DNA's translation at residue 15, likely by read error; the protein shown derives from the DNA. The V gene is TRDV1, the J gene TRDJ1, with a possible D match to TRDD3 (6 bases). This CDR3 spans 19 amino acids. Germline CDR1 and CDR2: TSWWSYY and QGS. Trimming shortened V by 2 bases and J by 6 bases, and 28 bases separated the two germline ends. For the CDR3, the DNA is TGTGCTCTTGGGGAAGCCATCCTTGGTCTACCGCTGGGGATCAATAAACTCATCTTT. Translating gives CALGEAILGLPLGINKLIF.

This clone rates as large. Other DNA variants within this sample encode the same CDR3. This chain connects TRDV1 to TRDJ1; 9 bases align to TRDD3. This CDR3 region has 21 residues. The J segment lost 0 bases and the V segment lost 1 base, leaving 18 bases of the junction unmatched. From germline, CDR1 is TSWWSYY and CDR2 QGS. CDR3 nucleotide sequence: TGTGCTCTTGGGGAACCGCCCAACCCGTACTGGGGGAGAGAGTACACCGATAAACTCATCTTT. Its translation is CALGEPPNPYWGREYTDKLIF.

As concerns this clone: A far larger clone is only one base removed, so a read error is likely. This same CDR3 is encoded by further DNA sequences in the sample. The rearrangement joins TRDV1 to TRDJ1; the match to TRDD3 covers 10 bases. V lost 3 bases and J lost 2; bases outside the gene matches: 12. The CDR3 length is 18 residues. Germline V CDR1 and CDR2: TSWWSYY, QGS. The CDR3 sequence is CALGEQLGLGDLTDKLIF. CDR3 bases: TGTGCTCTTGGGGAGCAGCTAGGACTGGGGGATCTAACCGATAAACTCATCTTT.

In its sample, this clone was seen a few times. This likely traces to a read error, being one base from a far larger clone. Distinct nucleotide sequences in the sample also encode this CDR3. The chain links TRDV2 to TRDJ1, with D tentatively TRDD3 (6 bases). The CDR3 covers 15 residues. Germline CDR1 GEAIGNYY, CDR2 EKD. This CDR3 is CACDEVLGDTDKLIF. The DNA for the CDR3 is TGTGCCTGTGACGAGGTACTGGGTGACACCGATAAGCTCATCTTT.

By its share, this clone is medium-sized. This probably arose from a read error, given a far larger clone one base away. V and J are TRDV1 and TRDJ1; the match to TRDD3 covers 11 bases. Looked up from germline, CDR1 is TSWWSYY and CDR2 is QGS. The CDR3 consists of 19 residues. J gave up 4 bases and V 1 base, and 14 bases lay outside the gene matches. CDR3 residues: CALGEPASLETGGYDKLIF. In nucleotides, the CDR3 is TGTGCTCTTGGGGAACCTGCCTCCCTAGAGACTGGGGGATACGATAAACTCATCTTT.

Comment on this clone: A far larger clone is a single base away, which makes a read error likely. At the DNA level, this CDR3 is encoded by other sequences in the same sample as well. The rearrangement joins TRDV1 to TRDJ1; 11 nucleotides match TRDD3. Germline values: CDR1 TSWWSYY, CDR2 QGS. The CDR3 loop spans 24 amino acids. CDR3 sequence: CALGEPPFLYWGIWKGRDTDKLIF. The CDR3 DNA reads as TGTGCTCTTGGGGAGCCACCCTTCCTCTACTGGGGGATATGGAAAGGTCGGGACACCGATAAGCTCATCTTT.

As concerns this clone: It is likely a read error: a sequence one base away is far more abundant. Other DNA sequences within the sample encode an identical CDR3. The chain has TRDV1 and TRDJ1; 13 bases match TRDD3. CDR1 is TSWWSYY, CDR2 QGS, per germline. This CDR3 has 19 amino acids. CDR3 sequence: CALGEPAFLETGGYDKLIF. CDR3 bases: TGTGCTCTTGGGGAACCTGCCTTCCTAGAGACTGGGGGATACGATAAACTCATCTTC.

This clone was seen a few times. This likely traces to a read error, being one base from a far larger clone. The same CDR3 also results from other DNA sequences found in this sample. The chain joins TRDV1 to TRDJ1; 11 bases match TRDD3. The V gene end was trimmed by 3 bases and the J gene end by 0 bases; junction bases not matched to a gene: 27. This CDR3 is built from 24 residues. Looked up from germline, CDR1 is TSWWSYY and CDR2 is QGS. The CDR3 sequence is CALGEPPFLYWGIWKGRDTDKLIF. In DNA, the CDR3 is TGTGCTCTTGGGGAGCCACCCTTCCTCTACTGGGGGATATGGAAGGGTCGGGACACCGATAAACTCATCTTT.

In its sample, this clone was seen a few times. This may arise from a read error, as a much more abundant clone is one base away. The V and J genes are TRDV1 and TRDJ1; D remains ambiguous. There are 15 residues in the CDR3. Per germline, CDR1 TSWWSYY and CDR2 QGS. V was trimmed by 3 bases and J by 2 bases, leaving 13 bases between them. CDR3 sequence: CALGDPSTWTDKLIF. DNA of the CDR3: TGTGCTCTTGGGGATCCCTCTACGTGGACCGATAAACTCATCTTT.

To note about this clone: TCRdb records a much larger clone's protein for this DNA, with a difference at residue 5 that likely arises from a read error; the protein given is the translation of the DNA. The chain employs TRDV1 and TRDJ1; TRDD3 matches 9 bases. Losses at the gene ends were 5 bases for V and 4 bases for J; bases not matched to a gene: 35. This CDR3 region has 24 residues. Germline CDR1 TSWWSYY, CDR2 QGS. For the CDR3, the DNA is TGTGCTCTTGGGAAACCCTTTTGGTTCCCTGTACTGGGGGACCTACTAAGGGGCCTCGATAAACTCATCTTT. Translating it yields CALGKPFWFPVLGDLLRGLDKLIF.